This T cell receptor beta chain emerged from a study of cytomegalovirus exposure and HLA in healthy donors. At the level of the study: Genotyping of 300 to 450 donors showed that roughly 80% belonged to the Caucasian-associated ancestry cluster.

Whole-study findings and limits: Later analysis identified a missense DCLRE1C variant that was linked to TCR beta V- and J-gene trimming. A few CMV-associated chains proved CMV antigen-specific in vitro.

PCR used 60 Vbeta primers and 13 Jbeta primers. TCRdb's table, derived via immunoSEQ multiplex PCR, lists solely in-frame clones and lacks some. This repertoire shows fewer than 200,000 clones, roughly 85% found once; its top ten account for 1.3%. The sample holds a few counts of this clone. Its antigen remains unidentified. At sampling all donors were nominally healthy, likely with unrecorded immune exposures. The germline CDR1 and CDR2 sequences are LGHNA and YSLEER. CDR3 length equals 15 residues. V was cut by 6 bases and J by 0 bases, with 12 bases left in between. This chain links TRBV4-3 with TRBJ2-1, with a possible D match to TRBD1 (6 bases). The TCR originated in a man under 40 in good health and CMV-seronegative. The sample comprised PBMCs. Written as DNA, the CDR3 is TGCGCCAGCAGAGCCGGGACAAGCTCCTACAATGAGCAGTTCTTC. Its translation: CASRAGTSSYNEQFF.